The 7 T cell receptor beta chains in this list originate from one sample, sequenced in a study of cytomegalovirus exposure and HLA in healthy donors. It was with 60 Vbeta and 13 Jbeta primers that the PCR ran. Using immunoSEQ multiplex PCR, the repertoire was profiled, and TCRdb retains in-frame clones only, with some absent. The data contain about 130,000 clones, about 66% of them seen just once; the ten biggest clones take up over 1.5%. Material for sequencing was PBMCs. The receptors stem from a man younger than 45 in good health and CMV-seropositive.

This clone was counted a few times. The chain joins TRBV15 to TRBJ1-5; 9 positions match TRBD1. The CDR3 spans 17 residues. J lost 0 bases, V lost 3 bases, and 6 bases had no gene match. Germline-derived CDR1 and CDR2 are LNHNV and YYDKDF (reference sequence). The CDR3 DNA sequence: TGTGCCACCAGCAGGGACAGGGGCCCTTATAGCAATCAGCCCCAGCATTTT. This codes for CATSRDRGPYSNQPQHF.

V usage is TRBV6-4 and J usage is TRBJ2-2, with 7 positions matching TRBD1. The CDR3 contains 15 residues. CDR1 and CDR2 from the germline V gene are MRHNA and SNTAGT. V was pared by 4 bases and J by 3 bases, with 5 bases of the junction left unmatched. This chain's CDR3 is CASSAGTDYTGELFF. In nucleotides, the CDR3 is TGTGCCAGCAGTGCGGGGACAGACTACACCGGGGAGCTGTTTTTT.

This clone was counted between two and nine times. The chain carries TRBV28 and TRBJ1-4, with D perhaps TRBD1 (5 bases). V lost 5 bases to trimming and J lost 6 bases, with 16 bases between them. Germline-derived CDR1 and CDR2 are MDHEN and SYDVKM. The CDR3 length is 15 residues. The CDR3 protein is CASSLSGVRDEKLFF. In DNA form, the CDR3 reads TGTGCCAGCAGTCTGTCGGGGGTCAGAGATGAAAAACTGTTTTTT.

The chain recombines TRBV5-8 with TRBJ2-3; 15 nucleotides align to TRBD2. The germline V gene encodes CDR1 SGHTS and CDR2 YDEGEE. Germline trimming cut 5 bases from V and 7 bases from J; bases unmatched to any gene: 5. CDR3 size: 15 residues. CDR3 nucleotides: TGTGCCAGCAGTTTCGGGACTAGCGGGAGGTATACGCAGTATTTT. Its protein product is CASSFGTSGRYTQYF.

The table lists this clone with a few counts. The rearrangement joins TRBV6-9 to TRBJ2-7, with TRBD1 matching 7 bases. J lost 3 bases, V lost 2 bases, and 16 bases had no gene match. CDR1 is MNHGY and CDR2 is SVAAGI in the germline V gene. This CDR3 spans 18 amino acids. The CDR3 region is CASSYPGQPLVQLYEQYF. In nucleotides, the CDR3 is TGTGCCAGCAGTTATCCGGGACAGCCTTTAGTCCAACTCTACGAGCAGTACTTC.

This clone has a count of ten or more. The V call is TRBV7-9, the J call TRBJ2-7; D unclear. V was cut by 0 bases and J by 0 bases, with 9 bases left in between. Germline V CDR1 and CDR2: SEHNR, FQNEAQ (reference sequence). The CDR3 is 15 amino acids. The CDR3 region has the DNA TGTGCCAGCAGCTTAGCAGGCGGAATCTCCTACGAGCAGTACTTC. Translating it yields CASSLAGGISYEQYF.

Here the CDR3 DNA reads TGTGCCAGTAGGGCCCTACAGGGGGAGTATTCTGGGGCCAACGTCCTGACTTTC. Translated: CASRALQGEYSGANVLTF. This chain uses TRBV19 with TRBJ2-6, with 8 positions matching TRBD1. Germline CDR1 reads LNHDA; CDR2 reads SQIVND (reference sequence). The CDR3 runs to 18 residues. Losses at the gene ends were 6 bases for V and 1 base for J; bases not matched to a gene: 11.